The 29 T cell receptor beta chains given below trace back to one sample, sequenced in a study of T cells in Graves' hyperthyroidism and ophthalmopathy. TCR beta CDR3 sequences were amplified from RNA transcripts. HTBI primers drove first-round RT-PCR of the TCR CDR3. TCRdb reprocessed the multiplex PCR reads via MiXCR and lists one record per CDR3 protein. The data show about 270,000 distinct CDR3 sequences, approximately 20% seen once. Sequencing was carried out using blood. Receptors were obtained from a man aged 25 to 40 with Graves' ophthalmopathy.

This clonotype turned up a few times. CDR3 residues: CASLGLVHNEQFF. The CDR3 DNA sequence: TGTGCCAGCCTGGGACTAGTCCACAATGAGCAGTTCTTC. The chain carries TRBV28 and TRBJ2-1; 8 bases agree with TRBD2. The CDR3 extends over 13 amino acids. CDR1 is MDHEN and CDR2 is SYDVKM in the germline V gene. The V segment lost 8 bases and the J segment 5 bases; nucleotides outside the gene matches: 5.

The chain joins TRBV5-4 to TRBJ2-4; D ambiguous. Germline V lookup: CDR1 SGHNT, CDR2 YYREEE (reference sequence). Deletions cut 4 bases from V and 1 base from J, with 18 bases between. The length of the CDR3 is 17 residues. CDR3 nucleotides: TGTGCCAGCAGCCCCGGTGGTATTGCAGAGGCCAAAAACATTCAGTACTTC. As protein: CASSPGGIAEAKNIQYF.

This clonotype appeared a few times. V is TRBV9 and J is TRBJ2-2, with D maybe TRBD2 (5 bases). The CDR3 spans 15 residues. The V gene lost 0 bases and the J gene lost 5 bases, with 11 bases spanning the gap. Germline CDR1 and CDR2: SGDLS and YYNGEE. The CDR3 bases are TGTGCCAGCAGCGTAGAGTCAACGGGAACCGGGGAGCTGTTTTTT. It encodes CASSVESTGTGELFF.

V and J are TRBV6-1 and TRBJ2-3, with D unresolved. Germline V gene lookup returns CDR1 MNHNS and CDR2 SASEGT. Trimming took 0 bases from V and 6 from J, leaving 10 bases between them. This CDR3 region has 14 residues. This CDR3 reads CASSEAGQTDTQYF. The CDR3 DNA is TGTGCCAGCAGTGAAGCTGGCCAGACTGATACGCAGTATTTT.

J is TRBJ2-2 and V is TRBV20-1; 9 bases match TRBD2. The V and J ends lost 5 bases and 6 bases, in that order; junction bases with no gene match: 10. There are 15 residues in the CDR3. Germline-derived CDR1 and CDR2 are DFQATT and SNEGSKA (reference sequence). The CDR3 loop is CSAQRLAGLSGELFF. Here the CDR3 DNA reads TGCAGTGCTCAAAGGCTAGCGGGGCTATCCGGGGAGCTGTTTTTT.

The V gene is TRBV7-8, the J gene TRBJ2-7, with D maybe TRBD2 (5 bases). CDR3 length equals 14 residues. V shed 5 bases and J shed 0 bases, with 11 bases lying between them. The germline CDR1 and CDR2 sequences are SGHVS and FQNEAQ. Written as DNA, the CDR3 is TGTGCCAGCAGCGGTCGAGGGCGCTCCTACGAGCAGTACTTC. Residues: CASSGRGRSYEQYF. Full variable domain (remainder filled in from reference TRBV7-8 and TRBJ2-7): GAGVSQSPRYKVAKRGQDVALRCDPISGHVSLFWYQQALGQGPEFLTYFQNEAQLDKSGLPSDRFFAERPEGSVSTLKIQRTQQEDSAVYLCASSGRGRSYEQYFGPGTRLTVT.

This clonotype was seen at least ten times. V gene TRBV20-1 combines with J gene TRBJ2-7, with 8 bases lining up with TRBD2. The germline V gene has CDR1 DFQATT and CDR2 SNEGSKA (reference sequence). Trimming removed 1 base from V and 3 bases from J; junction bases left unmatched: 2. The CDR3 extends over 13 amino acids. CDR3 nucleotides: TGCAGTGCTAGAGTCACTAGCGGCTACGAGCAGTACTTC. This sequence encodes CSARVTSGYEQYF.

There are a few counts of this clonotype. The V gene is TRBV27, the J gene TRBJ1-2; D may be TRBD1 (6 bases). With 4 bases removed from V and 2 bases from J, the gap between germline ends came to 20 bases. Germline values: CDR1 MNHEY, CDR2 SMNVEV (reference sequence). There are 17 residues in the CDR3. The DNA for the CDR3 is TGTGCCAGCAGTTCCACAGGGAACCTAATCCTAAACTATGGCTACACCTTC. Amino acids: CASSSTGNLILNYGYTF.

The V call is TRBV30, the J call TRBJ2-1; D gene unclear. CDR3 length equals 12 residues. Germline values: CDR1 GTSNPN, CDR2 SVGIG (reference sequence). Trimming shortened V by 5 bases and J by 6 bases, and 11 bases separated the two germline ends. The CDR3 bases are TGTGCCTGGGCCAGATCCGTCAATGAGCAGTTCTTC. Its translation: CAWARSVNEQFF.

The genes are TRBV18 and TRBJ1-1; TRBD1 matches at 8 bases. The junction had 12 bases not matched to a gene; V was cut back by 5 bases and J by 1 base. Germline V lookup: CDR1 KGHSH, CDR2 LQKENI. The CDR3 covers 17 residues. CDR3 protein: CASSTIQGALGNTEAFF. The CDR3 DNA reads TGTGCCAGCTCAACGATTCAGGGGGCGTTGGGGAACACTGAAGCTTTCTTT.

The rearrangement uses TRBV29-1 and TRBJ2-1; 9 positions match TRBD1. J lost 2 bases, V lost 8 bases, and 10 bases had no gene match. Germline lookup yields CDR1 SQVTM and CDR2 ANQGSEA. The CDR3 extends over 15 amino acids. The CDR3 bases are TGCAGCTCAGACTCAGGGACAGGGACCTACAATGAGCAGTTCTTC. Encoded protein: CSSDSGTGTYNEQFF.

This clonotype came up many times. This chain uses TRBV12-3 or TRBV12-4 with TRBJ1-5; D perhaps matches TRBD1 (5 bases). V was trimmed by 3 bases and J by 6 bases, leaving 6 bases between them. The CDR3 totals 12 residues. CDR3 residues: CASSFGAQPQHF. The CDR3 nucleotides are TGTGCCAGCAGTTTTGGGGCTCAGCCCCAGCATTTT.

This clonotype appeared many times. CDR3 amino acids: CSALTGGGGETQYF. The CDR3, as DNA: TGCAGTGCGCTCACAGGGGGCGGCGGGGAGACCCAGTACTTC. The chain carries TRBV20-1 and TRBJ2-5; 9 nucleotides agree with TRBD1. The ends lost 6 bases at V and 5 bases at J; junction bases unmatched: 10. This CDR3 region has 14 residues. CDR1 DFQATT and CDR2 SNEGSKA come from the germline V gene (reference sequence).

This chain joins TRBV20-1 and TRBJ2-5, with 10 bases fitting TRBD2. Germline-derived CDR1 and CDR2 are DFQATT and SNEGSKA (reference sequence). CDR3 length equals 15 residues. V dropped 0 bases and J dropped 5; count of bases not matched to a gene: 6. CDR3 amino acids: CSARDLAGGWETQYF. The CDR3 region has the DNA TGCAGTGCTAGAGATTTAGCGGGAGGTTGGGAGACCCAGTACTTC.

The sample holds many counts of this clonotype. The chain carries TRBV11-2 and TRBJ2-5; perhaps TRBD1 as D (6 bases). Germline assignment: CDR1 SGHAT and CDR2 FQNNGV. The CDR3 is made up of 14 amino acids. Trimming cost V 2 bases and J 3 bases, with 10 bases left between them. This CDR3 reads CASSLNRAKETQYF. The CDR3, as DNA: TGTGCCAGCAGCTTAAACAGGGCGAAAGAGACCCAGTACTTC. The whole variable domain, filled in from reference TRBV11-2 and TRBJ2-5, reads EAGVAQSPRYKIIEKRQSVAFWCNPISGHATLYWYQQILGQGPKLLIQFQNNGVVDDSQLPKDRFSAERLKGVDSTLKIQPAKLEDSAVYLCASSLNRAKETQYFGPGTRLLVL.

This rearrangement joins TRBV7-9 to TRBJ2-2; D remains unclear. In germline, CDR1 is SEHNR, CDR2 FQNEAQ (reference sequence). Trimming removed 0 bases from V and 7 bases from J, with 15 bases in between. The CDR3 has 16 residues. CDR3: CASSLAIDFLVGELFF. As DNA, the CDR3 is TGTGCCAGCAGCTTAGCGATAGATTTTCTGGTCGGGGAGCTGTTTTTT.

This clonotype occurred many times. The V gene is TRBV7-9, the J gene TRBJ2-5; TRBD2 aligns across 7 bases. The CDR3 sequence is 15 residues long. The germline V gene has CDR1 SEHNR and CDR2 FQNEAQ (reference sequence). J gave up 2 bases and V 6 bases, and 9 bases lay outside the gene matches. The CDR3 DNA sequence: TGTGCCAGCAGTAGGGTGGGAGGGCCGCAAGAGACCCAGTACTTC. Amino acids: CASSRVGGPQETQYF.

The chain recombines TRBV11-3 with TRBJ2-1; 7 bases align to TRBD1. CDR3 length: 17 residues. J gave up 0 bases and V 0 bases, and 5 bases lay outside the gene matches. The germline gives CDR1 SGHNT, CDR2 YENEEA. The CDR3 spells CASSLDDRVYSYNEQFF. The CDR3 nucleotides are TGTGCCAGCAGCTTAGATGACAGGGTTTACTCCTACAATGAGCAGTTCTTC.

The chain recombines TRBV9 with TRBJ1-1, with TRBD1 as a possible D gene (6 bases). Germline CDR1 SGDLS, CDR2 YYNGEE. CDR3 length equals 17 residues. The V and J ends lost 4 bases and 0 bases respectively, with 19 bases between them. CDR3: CASSTTGSLLVNTEAFF. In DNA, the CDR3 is TGTGCCAGCAGCACAACAGGGAGCCTACTAGTGAACACTGAAGCTTTCTTT.

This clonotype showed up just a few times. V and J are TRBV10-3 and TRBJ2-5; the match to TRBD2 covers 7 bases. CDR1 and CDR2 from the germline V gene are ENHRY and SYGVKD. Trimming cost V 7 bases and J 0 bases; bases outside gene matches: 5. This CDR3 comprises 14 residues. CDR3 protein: CAIKQAGNQETQYF. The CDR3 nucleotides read TGTGCCATCAAACAAGCGGGGAACCAAGAGACCCAGTACTTC.

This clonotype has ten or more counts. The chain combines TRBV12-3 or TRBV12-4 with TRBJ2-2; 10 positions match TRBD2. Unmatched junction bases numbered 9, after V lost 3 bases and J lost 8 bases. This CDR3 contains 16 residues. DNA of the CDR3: TGTGCCAGCAGTTTGTCGGGCCTAGCGGGAGTGGGGGAGCTGTTTTTT. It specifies CASSLSGLAGVGELFF.

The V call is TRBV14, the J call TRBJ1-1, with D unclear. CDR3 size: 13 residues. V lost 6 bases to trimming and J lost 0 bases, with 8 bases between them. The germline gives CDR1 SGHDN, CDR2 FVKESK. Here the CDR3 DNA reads TGTGCCAGCAGGAGCGGCATGAACACTGAAGCTTTCTTT. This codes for CASRSGMNTEAFF.

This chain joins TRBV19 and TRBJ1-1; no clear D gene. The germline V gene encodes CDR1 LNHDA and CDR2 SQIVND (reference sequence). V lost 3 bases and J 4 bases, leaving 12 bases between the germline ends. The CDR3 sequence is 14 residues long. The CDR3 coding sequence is TGTGCCAGTAGTATGAGCCTGGGCGGCACTGAAGCTTTCTTT. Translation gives CASSMSLGGTEAFF.

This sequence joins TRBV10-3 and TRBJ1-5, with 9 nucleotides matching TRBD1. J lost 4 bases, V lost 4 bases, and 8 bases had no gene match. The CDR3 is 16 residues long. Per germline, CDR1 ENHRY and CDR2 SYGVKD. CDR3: CAISVSRTGENQPQHF. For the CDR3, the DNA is TGTGCCATCAGTGTATCCCGGACAGGGGAAAATCAGCCCCAGCATTTT.

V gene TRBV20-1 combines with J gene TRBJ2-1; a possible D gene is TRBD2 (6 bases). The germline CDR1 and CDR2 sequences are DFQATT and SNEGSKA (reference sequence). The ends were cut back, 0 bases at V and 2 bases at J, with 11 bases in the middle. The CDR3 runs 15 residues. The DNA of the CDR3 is TGCAGTGCTAGAGACGGCGGGACCCCCTACAATGAGCAGTTCTTC. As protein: CSARDGGTPYNEQFF.

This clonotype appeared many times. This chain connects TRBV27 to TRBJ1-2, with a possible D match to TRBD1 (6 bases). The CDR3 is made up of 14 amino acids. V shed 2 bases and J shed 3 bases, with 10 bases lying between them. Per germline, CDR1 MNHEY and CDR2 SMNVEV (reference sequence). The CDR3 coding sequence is TGTGCCAGCAGTTTACGGGGGGCAGACTATGGCTACACCTTC. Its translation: CASSLRGADYGYTF.

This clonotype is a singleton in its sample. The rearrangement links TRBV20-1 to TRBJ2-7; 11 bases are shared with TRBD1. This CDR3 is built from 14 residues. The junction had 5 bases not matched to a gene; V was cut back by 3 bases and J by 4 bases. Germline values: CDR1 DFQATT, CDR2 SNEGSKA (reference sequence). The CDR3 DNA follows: TGCAGTGCTAGCGTGGGGACAGGGGGTTACGAGCAGTACTTC. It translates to CSASVGTGGYEQYF.

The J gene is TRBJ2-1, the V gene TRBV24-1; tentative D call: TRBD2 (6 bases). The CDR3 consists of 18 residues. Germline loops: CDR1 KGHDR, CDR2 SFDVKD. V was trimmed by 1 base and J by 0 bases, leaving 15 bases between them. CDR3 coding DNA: TGTGCCACCAGTGATTTCTCGGGAGACCAGAGCTCCTACAATGAGCAGTTCTTC. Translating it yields CATSDFSGDQSSYNEQFF.

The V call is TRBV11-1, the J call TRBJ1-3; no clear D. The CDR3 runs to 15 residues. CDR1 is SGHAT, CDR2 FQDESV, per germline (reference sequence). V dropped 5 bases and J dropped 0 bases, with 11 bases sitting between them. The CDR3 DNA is TGTGCCAGCAGCCACGGCGAGAGCTCTGGAAACACCATATATTTT. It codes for CASSHGESSGNTIYF.